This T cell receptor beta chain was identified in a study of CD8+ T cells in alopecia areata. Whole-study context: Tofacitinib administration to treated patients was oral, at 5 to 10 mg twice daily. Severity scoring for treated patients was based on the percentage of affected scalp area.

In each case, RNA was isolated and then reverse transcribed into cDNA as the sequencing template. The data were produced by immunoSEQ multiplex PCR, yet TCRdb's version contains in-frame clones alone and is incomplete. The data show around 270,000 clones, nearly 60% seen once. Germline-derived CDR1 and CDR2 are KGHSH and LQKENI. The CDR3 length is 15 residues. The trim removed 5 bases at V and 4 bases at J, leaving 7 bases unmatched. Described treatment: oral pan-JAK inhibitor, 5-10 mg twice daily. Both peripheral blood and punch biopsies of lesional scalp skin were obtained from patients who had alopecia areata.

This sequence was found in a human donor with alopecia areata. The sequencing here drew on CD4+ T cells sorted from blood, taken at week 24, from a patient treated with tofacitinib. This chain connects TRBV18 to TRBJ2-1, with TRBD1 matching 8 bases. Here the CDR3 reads CASSLMGQAYNEQFF. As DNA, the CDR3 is TGTGCCAGCTCATTAATGGGACAGGCTTACAATGAGCAGTTCTTC.